This T cell receptor beta chain was sequenced during a study of cytomegalovirus exposure and HLA in healthy donors. The ends lost 3 bases at V and 3 bases at J; junction bases unmatched: 8. Germline CDR1 reads SGHTS; CDR2 reads YDEGEE. The CDR3 loop spans 16 amino acids. A few counts support this clone. PCR involved 60 Vbeta and 13 Jbeta primers. Here immunoSEQ multiplex PCR was the method, and the copy in TCRdb shows in-frame clones only, minus some. The sample has about 160,000 clones; roughly two thirds are singletons. This TCR was sampled from a middle-aged woman in good health and CMV-seropositive. The gene calls are TRBV5-8 and TRBJ2-3; 9 nucleotides agree with TRBD1. Material: PBMCs. This chain's CDR3 is CASSSGQGMSTDTQYF. The CDR3 nucleotides are TGTGCCAGCAGCTCGGGACAGGGAATGTCTACAGATACGCAGTATTTT. The whole variable domain, remainder taken from reference TRBV5-8 and TRBJ2-3, is EAGVTQSPTHLIKTRGQQATLRCSPISGHTSVYWYQQALGLGLQFLLWYDEGEERNRGNFPPRFSGRQFPNYSSELNVNALELEDSALYLCASSSGQGMSTDTQYFGPGTRLTVL.